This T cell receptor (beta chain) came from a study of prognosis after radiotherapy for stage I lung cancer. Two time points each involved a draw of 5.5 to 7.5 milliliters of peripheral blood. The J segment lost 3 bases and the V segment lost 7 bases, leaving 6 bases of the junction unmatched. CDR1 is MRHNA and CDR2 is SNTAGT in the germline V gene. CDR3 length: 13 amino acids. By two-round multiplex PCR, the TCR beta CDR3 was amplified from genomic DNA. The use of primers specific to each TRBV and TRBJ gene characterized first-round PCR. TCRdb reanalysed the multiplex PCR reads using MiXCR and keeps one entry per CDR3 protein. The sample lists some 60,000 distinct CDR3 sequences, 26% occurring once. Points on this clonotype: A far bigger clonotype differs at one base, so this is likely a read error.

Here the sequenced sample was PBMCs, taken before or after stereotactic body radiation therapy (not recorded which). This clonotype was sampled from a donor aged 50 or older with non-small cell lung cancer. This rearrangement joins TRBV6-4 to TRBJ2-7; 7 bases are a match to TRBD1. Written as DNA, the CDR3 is TGTGCCAGCAAGGAACAGGGGCACTACGAGCAGTACTTC. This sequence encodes CASKEQGHYEQYF.